The 30 T cell receptor beta chains below were found in one sample sequenced in a study of cytotoxic CD8 clonotypes in ibrutinib-treated CLL. Profiling relied on immunoSEQ multiplex PCR, and the TCRdb table lists in-frame clones only, not all of them. The sample consists of about 35,000 clones, about 70% of them appearing once. This material consisted of PBMCs, taken at disease progression, from a patient treated with ibrutinib. These receptors came from a human donor with chronic lymphocytic leukemia.

This chain uses TRBV11-2 with TRBJ2-5, with D uncertain. The end of the DNA is better explained by TRBJ2-7, so the J call may be wrong. The CDR3 length is 14 residues. Germline V gene sequence: CDR1 SGHAT, CDR2 FQNNGV. CDR3 protein: CASSLVGSSYEQYF. In DNA, the CDR3 is TGTGCCAGCAGCTTAGTTGGCAGCTCCTACGAGCAGTACTTC.

The chain is built from TRBV29-1 and TRBJ2-3, with D perhaps TRBD1 (6 bases). V shed 7 bases and J shed 0 bases, with 8 bases lying between them. This CDR3 has 12 residues. Per the germline V gene, CDR1 is SQVTM and CDR2 is ANQGSEA. CDR3 sequence (DNA): TGCAGCGCGGACAGCAGCACAGATACGCAGTATTTT. Amino acid sequence: CSADSSTDTQYF.

This clone was seen a handful of times. V is TRBV9 and J is TRBJ1-4; no firm D call. The CDR3 consists of 13 residues. The V end lost 0 bases, the J end lost 8 bases, and 8 bases lay between the germline ends. Germline CDR1 is SGDLS and CDR2 is YYNGEE. CDR3 nucleotides: TGTGCCAGCAGCGTAGCCGGCGGCGAAAAACTGTTTTTT. Translation gives CASSVAGGEKLFF.

This chain joins TRBV7-8 and TRBJ2-7; TRBD2 matches 8 bases. The CDR3 is 14 amino acids. The V gene end was trimmed by 6 bases and the J gene end by 2 bases; junction bases not matched to a gene: 6. CDR1 and CDR2 (germline): SGHVS, FQNEAQ. The CDR3 reads CASRDGGVTYEQYF. The CDR3 DNA reads as TGTGCCAGCAGGGACGGGGGGGTAACCTACGAGCAGTACTTC. Complete variable domain (other parts from reference TRBV7-8 and TRBJ2-7): GAGVSQSPRYKVAKRGQDVALRCDPISGHVSLFWYQQALGQGPEFLTYFQNEAQLDKSGLPSDRFFAERPEGSVSTLKIQRTQQEDSAVYLCASRDGGVTYEQYFGPGTRLTVT.

This chain connects TRBV2 to TRBJ2-5; D is unresolved. The CDR3 totals 17 residues. Trimming took 6 bases from V and 9 from J, leaving 29 bases between them. Germline loops: CDR1 SNHLY, CDR2 FYNNEI. The CDR3 DNA follows: TGTGCCAGCAGCGAGGAAGTCGGTCAGACCCTACGCCCGGCCCAGTACTTC. This codes for CASSEEVGQTLRPAQYF. Full variable domain (rest looked up from reference TRBV2 and TRBJ2-5): EPEVTQTPSHQVTQMGQEVILRCVPISNHLYFYWYRQILGQKVEFLVSFYNNEISEKSEIFDDQFSVERPDGSNFTLKIRSTKLEDSAMYFCASSEEVGQTLRPAQYFGPGTRLLVL.

The rearrangement uses TRBV6-6 and TRBJ1-2; D not resolved. Germline CDR1 and CDR2: MNHNY and SVGAGI (reference sequence). Trimming took off 6 bases at V and 8 bases at J, with 10 bases between the two ends. The CDR3 length is 11 residues. Written as DNA, the CDR3 is TGTGCCAGCAGGGGCAGCGGGGGCTACACCTTC. This translates into CASRGSGGYTF.

The rearrangement uses TRBV2 and TRBJ1-1, with D hard to call. The germline gives CDR1 SNHLY, CDR2 FYNNEI. The CDR3 length is 15 residues. V was clipped by 6 bases and J by 3 bases, with 17 bases between them. The CDR3 is CASRETFLGDTEAFF. CDR3 sequence (DNA): TGTGCCAGCAGAGAGACGTTTCTCGGGGACACTGAAGCTTTCTTT.

This clone was counted between two and nine times. The genes are TRBV4-1 and TRBJ1-4; 8 bases line up with TRBD1. Germline V lookup: CDR1 MGHRA, CDR2 YSYEKL. The CDR3 covers 15 residues. The V gene end was trimmed by 4 bases and the J gene end by 2 bases; junction bases not matched to a gene: 3. CDR3 sequence (DNA): TGCGCCAGCAGCCGAAGGACAGGGACTAATGAAAAACTGTTTTTT. It codes for CASSRRTGTNEKLFF.

The chain is built from TRBV4-2 and TRBJ1-6; D is undetermined. V lost 2 bases to trimming and J lost 10 bases, with 15 bases between them. This CDR3 comprises 15 residues. In germline, CDR1 is LGHNA, CDR2 YNFKEQ. CDR3 residues: CASSQWNLGNSPLHF. In DNA form, the CDR3 reads TGTGCCAGCAGCCAATGGAACCTGGGGAACTCACCCCTCCACTTT.

The J gene is TRBJ1-6, the V gene TRBV6-5, with no clear D. Germline CDR1 is MNHEY and CDR2 is SVGAGI. The length of the CDR3 is 12 residues. V dropped 0 bases and J dropped 13 bases, with 7 bases sitting between them. For the CDR3, the DNA is TGTGCCAGCAGTTACTCGACCGGGCCCCTCCACTTT. Its translation is CASSYSTGPLHF.

This clone was recorded at least ten times. The chain carries TRBV15 and TRBJ1-2; 9 bases match TRBD1. J was trimmed by 7 bases and V by 1 base; bases with no gene match: 7. Germline V gene data show CDR1 as LNHNV and CDR2 as YYDKDF (reference sequence). This CDR3 is 15 amino acids long. CDR3 nucleotides: TGTGCCACCAGCAGAGTAGGGACAGGGTTTTCTGGCTACACCTTC. Translating it yields CATSRVGTGFSGYTF.

The chain joins TRBV7-9 to TRBJ1-6; D not resolved. This CDR3 has 14 amino acids. Per the germline V gene, CDR1 is SEHNR and CDR2 is FQNEAQ (reference sequence). Trimming took off 7 bases at V and 4 bases at J, with 11 bases between the two ends. CDR3 protein: CASTQEGYNSPLHF. The CDR3 DNA sequence: TGTGCCAGCACCCAGGAGGGATATAATTCACCCCTCCACTTT. Supplemented by reference TRBV7-9 and TRBJ1-6, the full variable domain reads DTGVSQNPRHKITKRGQNVTFRCDPISEHNRLYWYRQTLGQGPEFLTYFQNEAQLEKSRLLSDRFSAERPKGSFSTLEIQRTEQGDSAMYLCASTQEGYNSPLHFGNGTRLTVT.

This clone was counted between two and nine times. The chain has TRBV7-9 and TRBJ1-2, with unresolved D. CDR3 length equals 13 residues. The V gene lost 0 bases and the J gene lost 3 bases, with 5 bases spanning the gap. Germline-derived CDR1 and CDR2 are SEHNR and FQNEAQ (reference sequence). CDR3 region: CASSLAFDYGYTF. The CDR3 nucleotides are TGTGCCAGCAGCTTAGCGTTCGACTATGGCTACACCTTC.

This clone occurred once. The chain combines TRBV6-6 with TRBJ2-1; D is possibly TRBD1 or TRBD2 (5 bases each). The germline V and J ends were trimmed by 7 bases and 9 bases, with 22 bases remaining between them. Per germline, CDR1 MNHNY and CDR2 SVGAGI (reference sequence). This CDR3 spans 15 amino acids. This CDR3 is CASTDPFRGDAEQFF. CDR3 DNA sequence: TGTGCCAGCACCGACCCCTTTAGAGGGGACGCTGAGCAGTTCTTC.

This clone has a handful of counts. The gene calls are TRBV2 and TRBJ1-5; 8 bases are shared with TRBD1. The CDR3 totals 14 residues. V dropped 7 bases and J dropped 5; count of bases not matched to a gene: 7. The V gene's germline CDR1 is SNHLY and CDR2 FYNNEI. The CDR3, as DNA: TGTGCCAGCAACCGGGACAGGAACGATCAGCCCCAGCATTTT. Protein sequence: CASNRDRNDQPQHF. Using reference TRBV2 and TRBJ1-5 for the parts outside the CDR3, the full variable domain is EPEVTQTPSHQVTQMGQEVILRCVPISNHLYFYWYRQILGQKVEFLVSFYNNEISEKSEIFDDQFSVERPDGSNFTLKIRSTKLEDSAMYFCASNRDRNDQPQHFGDGTRLSIL.

This rearrangement joins TRBV10-3 to TRBJ1-1; D not certain. The CDR3 spans 13 residues. V lost 1 base to trimming and J lost 4 bases, with 7 bases between them. Germline lookup yields CDR1 ENHRY and CDR2 SYGVKD. The CDR3 sequence: CAISEYSGTEAFF. CDR3 bases: TGTGCCATCAGTGAGTATTCGGGCACTGAAGCTTTCTTT.

The rearrangement uses TRBV6-1 and TRBJ1-6, with D unclear. This CDR3 spans 11 amino acids. Germline V gene data show CDR1 as MNHNS and CDR2 as SASEGT. V was clipped by 6 bases and J by 5 bases, with 2 bases between them. The CDR3 DNA sequence: TGTGCCAGCAGCAATAATTCACCCCTCCACTTT. Translated, it gives CASSNNSPLHF.

J is TRBJ2-2 and V is TRBV6-1; tentative D call: TRBD1 (5 bases). There are 15 residues in the CDR3. V was clipped by 8 bases and J by 3 bases, with 16 bases between them. Germline lookup yields CDR1 MNHNS and CDR2 SASEGT. The CDR3 DNA reads TGTGCCAGCGGGATGGGGCAGAGCTACACCGGGGAGCTGTTTTTT. Translation gives CASGMGQSYTGELFF.

The V and J genes are TRBV6-1 and TRBJ1-5; D perhaps matches TRBD1 (6 bases). Trimming left V 1 base short and J 7 bases short, with 11 bases between. The CDR3 is 14 residues long. Germline CDR1 MNHNS, CDR2 SASEGT. The CDR3 bases are TGTGCCAGCAGTGAAGGTGGGGGCCGACAGCCCCAGCATTTT. This encodes CASSEGGGRQPQHF.

The J gene is TRBJ2-2, the V gene TRBV14; D gene uncertain. The CDR3 covers 13 residues. Germline V gives CDR1 SGHDN, CDR2 FVKESK. Trimming removed 2 bases from V and 7 bases from J, with 8 bases in between. For the CDR3, the DNA is TGTGCCAGCAGCCAACTTGGCGTCGGGGAGCTGTTTTTT. Protein product: CASSQLGVGELFF. Full variable domain (outside the CDR3, taken from reference TRBV14 and TRBJ2-2): EAGVTQFPSHSVIEKGQTVTLRCDPISGHDNLYWYRRVMGKEIKFLLHFVKESKQDESGMPNNRFLAERTGGTYSTLKVQPAELEDSGVYFCASSQLGVGELFFGEGSRLTVL.

This clone was observed a single time. V and J are TRBV2 and TRBJ1-6, with 7 bases that match TRBD1. The V and J ends lost 8 bases and 4 bases, in that order; junction bases with no gene match: 5. The CDR3 spans 14 residues. The germline gives CDR1 SNHLY, CDR2 FYNNEI. CDR3 sequence reads: CASRGQTYNSPLHF. CDR3 coding DNA: TGTGCCAGCCGGGGACAGACTTATAATTCACCCCTCCACTTT.

This chain joins TRBV6-5 and TRBJ1-2, with 8 positions matching TRBD1. The ends lost 6 bases at V and 8 bases at J; junction bases unmatched: 8. The CDR3 length is 13 residues. CDR1 MNHEY and CDR2 SVGAGI come from the germline V gene. In nucleotides, the CDR3 is TGTGCCAGCAGGCGGCAGGGGGCATGGGGCTACACCTTC. It is translated as CASRRQGAWGYTF.

V is TRBV29-1 and J is TRBJ2-1; 7 bases fit TRBD1. Trimming cost V 7 bases and J 8 bases; bases outside gene matches: 8. The germline V gene has CDR1 SQVTM and CDR2 ANQGSEA. The CDR3 has 12 amino acids. CDR3 in DNA: TGCAGCGCGGCAGGGGGTTTGGATGAGCAGTTCTTC. This codes for CSAAGGLDEQFF.

The J gene is TRBJ1-1, the V gene TRBV28, with 7 bases that match TRBD1. V was clipped by 6 bases and J by 8 bases; unmatched bases: 6. The CDR3 spans 12 residues. Germline V CDR1 and CDR2: MDHEN, SYDVKM. In DNA form, the CDR3 reads TGTGCCAGCAGGCCGGGACAGACCGAAGCTTTCTTT. This codes for CASRPGQTEAFF.

This clone was counted only a few times. V is TRBV2 and J is TRBJ1-1, with TRBD1 matching over 8 bases. V shed 5 bases and J 4 bases; nucleotides not matched to a gene: 9. Germline CDR1 reads SNHLY; CDR2 reads FYNNEI. The CDR3 totals 15 residues. CDR3 DNA: TGTGCCAGCAGTCCCCGGACAGGGTCCGGCACTGAAGCTTTCTTT. This codes for CASSPRTGSGTEAFF.

The genes are TRBV10-3 and TRBJ2-7, with 8 bases lining up with TRBD2. This CDR3 comprises 13 residues. Per germline, CDR1 ENHRY and CDR2 SYGVKD. V was pared by 3 bases and J by 7 bases, with 5 bases of the junction left unmatched. The CDR3 bases are TGTGCCATCAGTGATCGGGGGGGGCGAGAGCAGTACTTC. As protein: CAISDRGGREQYF.

This clone has more than one count but fewer than ten. The V gene is TRBV2, the J gene TRBJ2-5; D not certain. This CDR3 region has 13 residues. The V and J ends lost 2 bases and 2 bases respectively, with 6 bases between them. CDR1 SNHLY and CDR2 FYNNEI come from the germline V gene. CDR3 nucleotides: TGTGCCAGCAGTGAACGGCTACAAGAGACCCAGTACTTC. Protein sequence: CASSERLQETQYF.

The V call is TRBV5-4, the J call TRBJ2-2; no clear D gene. The CDR3 totals 14 residues. The germline V gene has CDR1 SGHNT and CDR2 YYREEE (reference sequence). The V gene lost 0 bases and the J gene lost 2 bases, with 5 bases spanning the gap. The CDR3 region is CASSLGENTGELFF. The CDR3 DNA follows: TGTGCCAGCAGCTTGGGGGAAAACACCGGGGAGCTGTTTTTT.

As DNA, the CDR3 is TGCGCCAGCAGTCAATCAGAGGCAGCGGTGGATGATACAGATACGCAGTATTTT. Its protein product is CASSQSEAAVDDTDTQYF. The chain carries TRBV23-1 and TRBJ2-3; a weak D match, TRBD2 (5 bases). TRBV23-1 is an ORF, with its function uncertain. CDR3 size: 18 residues. The V end was cut by 0 bases, the J end by 3 bases, with 19 bases between.

The chain is built from TRBV11-2 and TRBJ1-1; D gene unclear. The CDR3 sequence is 15 residues long. Germline CDR1 reads SGHAT; CDR2 reads FQNNGV. V was clipped by 0 bases and J by 1 base, with 9 bases between them. The CDR3 coding sequence is TGTGCCAGCAGCTTAGATGCTTGGGGGAACACTGAAGCTTTCTTT. This gives the protein CASSLDAWGNTEAFF.